This passage covers 19 T cell receptor beta chains from one sample sequenced in a study of T cell responses to AZD1222 COVID-19 vaccine (dated by TCRdb to about 2021). Library prep was done by the immunoSEQ multiplex PCR assay. Held by TCRdb, this immuneACCESS table contains in-frame sequences only and omits some clones. Under half of the omission traces to an unresolved V gene where checked; the cause of the rest is unknown. The sample has about 140,000 clones on record, approximately 90% of them singletons. The ten largest account for about 4% of the sample. This specimen's time point label, per the study, means: about 28 days (+/-7) after the second vaccine dose. The starting material was peripheral blood, obtained 28 days after the second AZD1222 dose. Source of these receptors: an adult who received the AZD1222 COVID-19 vaccine.

The DNA for the CDR3 is TGTGCCAGCAGTCAGACAGGGGTTTATAATTCACCCCTCCACTTT. Translating gives CASSQTGVYNSPLHF. The rearrangement links TRBV7-2 to TRBJ1-6; the match to TRBD1 covers 8 bases. Unmatched junction bases numbered 5, after V lost 6 bases and J lost 4 bases. In germline, CDR1 is SGHTA, CDR2 FQGNSA. The CDR3 contains 15 residues.

The chain recombines TRBV5-4 with TRBJ2-1, with a tentative D call TRBD2 (7 bases). This CDR3 spans 15 amino acids. Trimming removed 4 bases from V and 5 bases from J, with 16 bases in between. Germline V gene sequence: CDR1 SGHNT, CDR2 YYREEE (reference sequence). The CDR3 is CASSPDSGTHNEQFF. DNA for the CDR3: TGTGCCAGCAGCCCGGACAGCGGGACCCACAATGAGCAGTTCTTC.

The rearrangement joins TRBV2 to TRBJ1-1; the D gene is possibly TRBD1 (5 bases). The CDR3 is 15 residues long. V was cut by 7 bases and J by 2 bases, with 17 bases left in between. Germline V lookup: CDR1 SNHLY, CDR2 FYNNEI. The CDR3 loop reads CASTRTPQGNTEAFF. CDR3 coding DNA: TGTGCCAGCACCAGAACACCCCAGGGCAACACTGAAGCTTTCTTT.

The chain employs TRBV9 and TRBJ2-1, with 14 bases aligning to TRBD2. V lost 3 bases and J lost 14; bases outside the gene matches: 10. The CDR3 is made up of 15 amino acids. From germline, CDR1 is SGDLS and CDR2 YYNGEE. CDR3 region: CASSAGLAGAPGKFF. CDR3 nucleotides: TGTGCCAGCAGCGCGGGACTAGCGGGGGCCCCGGGAAAGTTCTTC.

The gene calls are TRBV9 and TRBJ1-5; the D is unclear. Germline V lookup: CDR1 SGDLS, CDR2 YYNGEE. This CDR3 has 13 residues. The V end lost 0 bases, the J end lost 6 bases, and 7 bases lay between the germline ends. The CDR3 DNA reads TGTGCCAGCAGCGTAGGTTCTTCTCAGCCCCAGCATTTT. Its protein product is CASSVGSSQPQHF.

The chain links TRBV4-2 to TRBJ2-7; D may be TRBD1 or TRBD2 (6 bases each). The V and J ends lost 8 bases and 4 bases respectively, with 15 bases between them. Germline CDR1 and CDR2: LGHNA and YNFKEQ. The CDR3 is 13 residues long. The CDR3 DNA reads TGTGCCAGCCGCCTCGGGGGCGGGTACGAGCAGTACTTC. Residues: CASRLGGGYEQYF.

The chain has TRBV7-9 and TRBJ2-3; D may be TRBD2 (5 bases). The CDR3 consists of 16 residues. V was shortened by 2 bases and J by 6 bases, with 18 bases between the two germline ends. From germline, CDR1 is SEHNR and CDR2 FQNEAQ (reference sequence). As DNA, the CDR3 is TGTGCCAGCAGCTTAACCCTAAGTGGGCTAGCCGATACGCAGTATTTT. It specifies CASSLTLSGLADTQYF.

This rearrangement joins TRBV27 to TRBJ1-2; TRBD1 might be the D (5 bases). CDR3 length equals 14 residues. Germline V gene sequence: CDR1 MNHEY, CDR2 SMNVEV (reference sequence). The V and J ends lost 4 bases and 5 bases respectively, with 14 bases between them. The CDR3 DNA reads as TGTGCCAGCAGTTCTGGACGGGGCATTTATGGCTACACCTTC. This gives the protein CASSSGRGIYGYTF.

The rearrangement uses TRBV19 and TRBJ2-6, with D uncertain. V lost 4 bases to trimming and J lost 0 bases, with 13 bases between them. This CDR3 region has 17 residues. The germline V gene has CDR1 LNHDA and CDR2 SQIVND (reference sequence). The CDR3 bases are TGTGCCAGTAGTAGAAAGGGTGCTCCCTCTGGGGCCAACGTCCTGACTTTC. Encoded protein: CASSRKGAPSGANVLTF.

This clone was detected once. V is TRBV24-1 and J is TRBJ2-7; D gene ambiguous. The ends were cut back, 8 bases at V and 6 bases at J, with 13 bases in the middle. Germline CDR1 KGHDR, CDR2 SFDVKD. CDR3 size: 12 residues. CDR3 protein: CATIGDHGEQYF. The CDR3 bases are TGTGCCACCATCGGAGACCACGGCGAGCAGTACTTC.

The chain couples TRBV28 to TRBJ2-1; tentative D call: TRBD2 (5 bases). Trimming pared 4 bases from V and 7 bases from J, leaving 20 bases between. The CDR3 totals 16 residues. CDR1 is MDHEN, CDR2 SYDVKM, per germline. CDR3: CASSSSGRPPENEQFF. The DNA of the CDR3 is TGTGCCAGCAGTTCCAGCGGCCGACCACCAGAGAATGAGCAGTTCTTC. The full variable domain, with the rest looked up from reference TRBV28 and TRBJ2-1, is DVKVTQSSRYLVKRTGEKVFLECVQDMDHENMFWYRQDPGLGLRLIYFSYDVKMKEKGDIPEGYSVSREKKERFSLILESASTNQTSMYLCASSSSGRPPENEQFFGPGTRLTVL.

This chain uses TRBV1 with TRBJ2-1; TRBD2 is taken as the D call from the table, unchecked against the DNA. TRBV1 is an annotated pseudogene. The CDR3 runs 17 residues. CDR3 DNA sequence: TGCACCAGCAGCCAAGAGACCGGGGAGGGCCCCTACAATGAGCAGTTCTTC. This translates into CTSSQETGEGPYNEQFF.

This chain links TRBV27 with TRBJ2-6; tentatively, D is TRBD1 (5 bases). Looked up from germline, CDR1 is MNHEY and CDR2 is SMNVEV (reference sequence). V was clipped by 8 bases and J by 2 bases, with 10 bases between them. The CDR3 totals 14 residues. The CDR3 region has the DNA TGTGCCAGCGGACCCAGGGCTGGGGCCAACGTCCTGACTTTC. Its translation: CASGPRAGANVLTF.

The chain links TRBV7-9 to TRBJ1-2; unclear D gene. This CDR3 has 13 amino acids. Looked up from germline, CDR1 is SEHNR and CDR2 is FQNEAQ (reference sequence). V was shortened by 3 bases and J by 2 bases, with 7 bases between the two germline ends. DNA of the CDR3: TGTGCCAGCAGCTTCGCCGGGAACTATGGCTACACCTTC. This sequence encodes CASSFAGNYGYTF. Based on the CDR3 plus reference TRBV7-9 and TRBJ1-2, the full variable domain is DTGVSQNPRHKITKRGQNVTFRCDPISEHNRLYWYRQTLGQGPEFLTYFQNEAQLEKSRLLSDRFSAERPKGSFSTLEIQRTEQGDSAMYLCASSFAGNYGYTFGSGTRLTVV.

This chain uses TRBV14 with TRBJ2-1; 15 bases agree with TRBD2. The CDR3 loop spans 13 amino acids. Germline assignment: CDR1 SGHDN and CDR2 FVKESK. V gave up 5 bases and J gave up 12 bases; unmatched junction bases: 2. This CDR3 is CASSSGLAGGQFF. The CDR3 DNA sequence: TGTGCCAGCAGCTCGGGACTAGCGGGGGGGCAGTTCTTC. The full variable domain, its missing parts supplied by reference TRBV14 and TRBJ2-1, is EAGVTQFPSHSVIEKGQTVTLRCDPISGHDNLYWYRRVMGKEIKFLLHFVKESKQDESGMPNNRFLAERTGGTYSTLKVQPAELEDSGVYFCASSSGLAGGQFFGPGTRLTVL.

The chain employs TRBV9 and TRBJ2-1; 11 bases fit TRBD1. V was clipped by 7 bases and J by 9 bases; unmatched bases: 9. Germline V gene sequence: CDR1 SGDLS, CDR2 YYNGEE. The CDR3 is 14 residues long. Here the CDR3 reads CASGGTGGFGEQFF. The CDR3 DNA follows: TGTGCCAGCGGCGGGACAGGGGGTTTCGGTGAGCAGTTCTTC. The variable domain in full, completed from reference TRBV9 and TRBJ2-1, reads DSGVTQTPKHLITATGQRVTLRCSPRSGDLSVYWYQQSLDQGLQFLIQYYNGEERAKGNILERFSAQQFPDLHSELNLSSLELGDSALYFCASGGTGGFGEQFFGPGTRLTVL.

V gene TRBV7-3 combines with J gene TRBJ2-1; 8 bases align to TRBD2. Germline V gene sequence: CDR1 SGHTA, CDR2 FQGTGA. This CDR3 has 15 residues. J gave up 9 bases and V 1 base, and 8 bases lay outside the gene matches. The CDR3 bases are TGTGCCAGCAGCTTAAGCGGAGCGGGAGTTGGTGAGCAGTTCTTC. Its protein is CASSLSGAGVGEQFF.

J is TRBJ2-3 and V is TRBV10-3; maybe TRBD2 (6 bases). The V and J ends lost 0 bases and 6 bases respectively, with 16 bases between them. The germline V gene encodes CDR1 ENHRY and CDR2 SYGVKD. The CDR3 is 16 amino acids. The CDR3 loop is CAISESPGEPPDTQYF. The CDR3, as DNA: TGTGCCATCAGTGAGTCACCGGGGGAACCGCCCGATACGCAGTATTTT.

The chain combines TRBV29-1 with TRBJ1-5; the D is unclear. The germline gives CDR1 SQVTM, CDR2 ANQGSEA. The CDR3 has 13 amino acids. The ends were cut back, 4 bases at V and 3 bases at J, with 10 bases in the middle. The CDR3 is CSVGEGPNQPQHF. For the CDR3, the DNA is TGCAGCGTTGGTGAAGGTCCCAATCAGCCCCAGCATTTT.